A single sample is the source of the 22 T cell receptor beta chains below, sequenced in a study of OX40 agonist ivuxolimab in advanced cancers. Using immunoSEQ multiplex PCR, the repertoire was profiled, and TCRdb retains in-frame clones only, with some absent. The table lists roughly 65,000 clones, about three quarters of them singletons. The sample here was CD4+ or CD8+ T cells sorted from blood, taken in a trial of the OX40 agonist ivuxolimab. The origin of the receptors is an adult with an advanced solid tumor such as melanoma, head and neck, liver or kidney cancer.

The chain combines TRBV5-4 with TRBJ2-2; D uncertain. This CDR3 has 16 amino acids. The ends were cut back, 4 bases at V and 1 base at J, with 14 bases in the middle. Looked up from germline, CDR1 is SGHNT and CDR2 is YYREEE (reference sequence). The CDR3 DNA follows: TGTGCCAGCAGCCATCACAATGGGATGAACACCGGGGAGCTGTTTTTT. The encoded protein is CASSHHNGMNTGELFF.

The chain joins TRBV5-1 to TRBJ2-1; D unclear. Trimming shortened V by 1 base and J by 1 base, and 9 bases separated the two germline ends. The germline gives CDR1 SGHRS, CDR2 YFSETQ. The CDR3 covers 15 residues. The CDR3: CASSLSAESYNEQFF. CDR3 DNA sequence: TGCGCCAGCAGCTTGTCGGCCGAATCCTACAATGAGCAGTTCTTC.

The V gene is TRBV19, the J gene TRBJ2-1, with 8 bases fitting TRBD2. Germline values: CDR1 LNHDA, CDR2 SQIVND (reference sequence). Trimming took 3 bases from V and 8 from J; bases not matched to a gene: 12. This CDR3 comprises 16 residues. Here the CDR3 reads CASSIGPGGASDEQFF. CDR3 coding DNA: TGTGCCAGTAGTATTGGGCCCGGGGGGGCGTCGGATGAGCAGTTCTTC.

This chain links TRBV5-8 with TRBJ1-5, with 7 bases lining up with TRBD1. Per germline, CDR1 SGHTS and CDR2 YDEGEE. V dropped 2 bases and J dropped 3; count of bases not matched to a gene: 2. This CDR3 spans 14 amino acids. Here the CDR3 reads CASSFRGDNQPQHF. The CDR3 DNA reads as TGTGCCAGCAGCTTCAGGGGGGACAATCAGCCCCAGCATTTT.

V and J are TRBV5-4 and TRBJ1-2; 8 bases fit TRBD1. This CDR3 region has 14 residues. Unmatched junction bases numbered 10, after V lost 4 bases and J lost 8 bases. Per the germline V gene, CDR1 is SGHNT and CDR2 is YYREEE (reference sequence). This CDR3 is CASSQGQGTRGYTF. CDR3 nucleotides: TGTGCCAGCAGCCAAGGACAGGGTACAAGGGGCTACACCTTC.

This clone was observed a few times. The chain uses TRBV2 and TRBJ2-2; the match to TRBD2 covers 8 bases. J was trimmed by 5 bases and V by 7 bases; bases with no gene match: 9. CDR3 length: 15 residues. From germline, CDR1 is SNHLY and CDR2 FYNNEI. CDR3 residues: CASTSRGAGTGELFF. The DNA of the CDR3 is TGTGCCAGCACTTCGCGGGGGGCGGGTACCGGGGAGCTGTTTTTT.

V usage is TRBV30 and J usage is TRBJ1-2, with D unclear. Germline V gene data show CDR1 as GTSNPN and CDR2 as SVGIG (reference sequence). The V end lost 3 bases, the J end lost 8 bases, and 13 bases lay between the germline ends. CDR3 length equals 12 residues. The DNA for the CDR3 is TGTGCCTGGAGGGGAGATTCGGAAGGCTACACCTTC. Protein sequence: CAWRGDSEGYTF.

This chain connects TRBV29-1 to TRBJ2-1; TRBD1 matches at 8 bases. Trimming at V came to 7 bases and at J to 8 bases, leaving 13 bases not matched to a gene. This CDR3 has 14 residues. Germline CDR1 reads SQVTM; CDR2 reads ANQGSEA. CDR3 coding DNA: TGCAGCGCCCAGGGGGCCGGGCATTCTTATGAGCAGTTCTTC. Translated: CSAQGAGHSYEQFF.

This clone occurred a few times. This rearrangement joins TRBV7-2 to TRBJ2-1; D is uncertain. Per the germline V gene, CDR1 is SGHTA and CDR2 is FQGNSA. The CDR3 sequence is 14 residues long. The germline V and J ends were trimmed by 3 bases and 8 bases, with 14 bases remaining between them. CDR3 DNA sequence: TGTGCCAGCAGCTTCGAACCAGGAAGGCATGAGCAGTTCTTC. Its protein product is CASSFEPGRHEQFF.

The chain joins TRBV6-6 to TRBJ1-2; 7 bases match TRBD1. The CDR3 is made up of 13 amino acids. J lost 5 bases, V lost 5 bases, and 5 bases had no gene match. In germline, CDR1 is MNHNY, CDR2 SVGAGI (reference sequence). Here the CDR3 DNA reads TGTGCCAGCAGTAGGGGGCGGGAGTATGGCTACACCTTC. This encodes CASSRGREYGYTF.

The genes are TRBV5-5 and TRBJ1-5, with 7 nucleotides matching TRBD1. This CDR3 spans 14 amino acids. CDR1 and CDR2 (germline): SGHKS, YYEKEE (reference sequence). Trimming took 4 bases from V and 6 from J; bases not matched to a gene: 7. This CDR3 is CASSEGGGSQPQHF. CDR3 nucleotides: TGTGCCAGCAGCGAGGGAGGGGGCAGTCAGCCCCAGCATTTT.

This clone has just one count. This sequence joins TRBV14 and TRBJ1-1; D gene ambiguous. The ends were cut back, 2 bases at V and 0 bases at J, with 16 bases in the middle. The germline CDR1 and CDR2 sequences are SGHDN and FVKESK. This CDR3 comprises 17 residues. The CDR3 spells CASSQPRTPIMNTEAFF. For the CDR3, the DNA is TGTGCCAGCAGCCAACCCCGGACCCCGATAATGAACACTGAAGCTTTCTTT. Combining the CDR3 with reference TRBV14 and TRBJ1-1 gives the whole variable domain EAGVTQFPSHSVIEKGQTVTLRCDPISGHDNLYWYRRVMGKEIKFLLHFVKESKQDESGMPNNRFLAERTGGTYSTLKVQPAELEDSGVYFCASSQPRTPIMNTEAFFGQGTRLTVV.

This clone was seen many times. The chain joins TRBV7-6 to TRBJ1-3, with D unresolved. The CDR3 covers 12 residues. CDR1 is SGHVS, CDR2 FNYEAQ, per germline. Trimming removed 8 bases at V and 7 bases at J, with 12 bases between. The CDR3 nucleotides are TGTGCCAGCGCATACGACGGCAACACCATATATTTT. This sequence encodes CASAYDGNTIYF.

Judged by abundance, this clone is medium-sized. J is TRBJ2-3 and V is TRBV2, with TRBD2 identical over 13 bases. CDR1 SNHLY and CDR2 FYNNEI come from the germline V gene. The CDR3 is 15 amino acids. J was trimmed by 4 bases and V by 7 bases; bases with no gene match: 5. The CDR3 region is CASKRTSGSPDTQYF. The DNA for the CDR3 is TGTGCCAGCAAAAGGACTAGCGGGAGCCCAGATACGCAGTATTTT.

This clone was observed a few times. The genes are TRBV6-5 and TRBJ2-1; D might be TRBD1 (5 bases). V lost 4 bases and J 3 bases, leaving 7 bases between the germline ends. The CDR3 contains 13 residues. Germline V CDR1 and CDR2: MNHEY, SVGAGI. In nucleotides, the CDR3 is TGTGCCAGCAGTTTCGACAGCTACAATGAGCAGTTCTTC. It is translated as CASSFDSYNEQFF.

The chain links TRBV27 to TRBJ2-7, with D perhaps matching TRBD2 (5 bases). V was pared by 9 bases and J by 0 bases, with 18 bases between. Germline V lookup: CDR1 MNHEY, CDR2 SMNVEV (reference sequence). The CDR3 runs 15 residues. CDR3 in amino acids: CASRARARSSYEQYF. In DNA, the CDR3 is TGTGCCAGTAGAGCGCGGGCACGGAGCTCCTACGAGCAGTACTTC.

This rearrangement joins TRBV5-8 to TRBJ1-4, with a tentative D call TRBD1 (5 bases). The CDR3 contains 15 residues. Germline CDR1 reads SGHTS; CDR2 reads YDEGEE. V dropped 2 bases and J dropped 0 bases, with 8 bases sitting between them. The chain's CDR3 is CASSFWGATNEKLFF. DNA for the CDR3: TGTGCCAGCAGCTTCTGGGGCGCAACTAATGAAAAACTGTTTTTT.

The CDR3 coding sequence is TGTGCCTGGAGTAACGGGAAAGATGAGACCCAGTACTTC. It specifies CAWSNGKDETQYF. The chain couples TRBV30 to TRBJ2-5; D is possibly TRBD2 (5 bases). The CDR3 length is 13 residues. Germline CDR1 GTSNPN, CDR2 SVGIG (reference sequence). V lost 2 bases, J lost 5 bases, and 12 bases lay in between.

The V and J genes are TRBV28 and TRBJ2-7; no clear D gene. This CDR3 spans 12 amino acids. V was clipped by 7 bases and J by 2 bases, with 9 bases between them. Germline V gene sequence: CDR1 MDHEN, CDR2 SYDVKM. The CDR3 protein is CASKRSTYEQYF. The CDR3 DNA reads TGTGCCAGCAAGAGGAGTACCTACGAGCAGTACTTC.

This rearrangement joins TRBV28 to TRBJ2-5, with D uncertain. The CDR3 has 14 residues. Trimming removed 4 bases from V and 4 bases from J, with 13 bases in between. The germline gives CDR1 MDHEN, CDR2 SYDVKM. The CDR3 DNA reads as TGTGCCAGCAGTTACTCGGACGGCTTAGAGACCCAGTACTTC. This codes for CASSYSDGLETQYF.

The chain has TRBV28 and TRBJ1-2, with 9 bases that match TRBD1. The V gene end was trimmed by 6 bases and the J gene end by 1 base; junction bases not matched to a gene: 12. This CDR3 is 17 amino acids long. CDR1 MDHEN and CDR2 SYDVKM come from the germline V gene. CDR3 region: CASSPLLGQGRNYGYTF. CDR3 coding DNA: TGTGCCAGCAGCCCCTTACTCGGACAGGGGCGTAACTATGGCTACACCTTC.

The chain is built from TRBV25-1 and TRBJ2-7; TRBD1 matches at 8 bases. V was clipped by 3 bases and J by 4 bases; unmatched bases: 2. The CDR3 contains 13 residues. Germline CDR1 MGHDK, CDR2 SYGVNS. The CDR3 bases are TGTGCCAGCAGTGATCAGGGGGCTTACGAGCAGTACTTC. Its protein product is CASSDQGAYEQYF.